Below, 10 T cell receptor beta chains from the same sample are listed, as sequenced in a study of blood T cell repertoires in COVID-19. Assay: immunoSEQ multiplex PCR; the TCRdb copy retains only in-frame clones and omits some. The sample lists hundreds of thousands of clones; 70% to 90% were seen once. Material for sequencing was peripheral blood. These receptors were collected from a woman in her 30s with COVID-19, enrolled during active disease.

The chain employs TRBV19 and TRBJ1-5; 8 bases map to TRBD1. V shed 5 bases and J 2 bases; nucleotides not matched to a gene: 11. Per the germline V gene, CDR1 is LNHDA and CDR2 is SQIVND (reference sequence). The CDR3 extends over 17 amino acids. The CDR3 sequence is CASSRVPTGGGNQPQHF. CDR3 DNA sequence: TGTGCCAGTAGTCGGGTGCCCACAGGGGGTGGCAATCAGCCCCAGCATTTT. Drawing the rest from reference TRBV19 and TRBJ1-5, the complete variable domain is DGGITQSPKYLFRKEGQNVTLSCEQNLNHDAMYWYRQDPGQGLRLIYYSQIVNDFQKGDIAEGYSVSREKKESFPLTVTSAQKNPTAFYLCASSRVPTGGGNQPQHFGDGTRLSIL.

The chain uses TRBV5-4 and TRBJ2-1, with D possibly TRBD2 on 5 matching bases. Germline V CDR1 and CDR2: SGHNT, YYREEE (reference sequence). V was clipped by 0 bases and J by 4 bases, with 8 bases between them. The CDR3 has 14 residues. The CDR3, as DNA: TGTGCCAGCAGCTTGGGGTGGGAGTACAATGAGCAGTTCTTC. Protein: CASSLGWEYNEQFF.

This sequence joins TRBV2 and TRBJ2-3; D unresolved. Germline V gives CDR1 SNHLY, CDR2 FYNNEI. This CDR3 is built from 14 residues. With 4 bases removed from V and 1 base from J, the gap between germline ends came to 9 bases. The CDR3 loop reads CASSGPQGTDTQYF. The CDR3 DNA follows: TGTGCCAGCAGTGGACCTCAGGGCACAGATACGCAGTATTTT.

A single count supports this clone. This chain connects TRBV6-1 to TRBJ2-1; possibly TRBD2 for D (5 bases). This CDR3 has 17 amino acids. Germline V CDR1 and CDR2: MNHNS, SASEGT. Trimming pared 2 bases from V and 2 bases from J, leaving 16 bases between. The CDR3 region is CASSEIWAREAYNEQFF. The CDR3 DNA sequence: TGTGCCAGCAGTGAAATCTGGGCGAGGGAAGCCTACAATGAGCAGTTCTTC.

The gene calls are TRBV27 and TRBJ2-1; TRBD2 matches at 12 bases. Germline CDR1 is MNHEY and CDR2 is SMNVEV (reference sequence). The CDR3 covers 19 residues. Trimming took 5 bases from V and 0 from J; bases not matched to a gene: 11. CDR3 region: CASSIRTSGVPGSYNEQFF. CDR3 sequence (DNA): TGTGCCAGCAGTATCCGGACTAGCGGGGTCCCCGGCTCCTACAATGAGCAGTTCTTC.

V and J are TRBV14 and TRBJ1-5; D is possibly TRBD1 (6 bases). Germline V gene sequence: CDR1 SGHDN, CDR2 FVKESK. CDR3 length: 15 amino acids. Trimming removed 4 bases at V and 2 bases at J, with 12 bases between. CDR3 amino acids: CASSLGQSGNQPQHF. As DNA, the CDR3 is TGTGCCAGCAGCCTAGGACAGTCCGGCAATCAGCCCCAGCATTTT.

The genes are TRBV6-1 and TRBJ2-7; perhaps TRBD2 as D (5 bases). V dropped 0 bases and J dropped 2 bases, with 14 bases sitting between them. From germline, CDR1 is MNHNS and CDR2 SASEGT. CDR3 size: 16 residues. The CDR3 protein is CASSEAHGIGPYEQYV. The CDR3 DNA reads as TGTGCCAGCAGTGAAGCACACGGGATCGGACCCTACGAGCAGTACGTC.

V gene TRBV28 combines with J gene TRBJ1-3; D gene unclear. The V and J ends lost 5 bases and 6 bases respectively, with 5 bases between them. Germline assignment: CDR1 MDHEN and CDR2 SYDVKM. This CDR3 contains 11 residues. CDR3 nucleotides: TGTGCCAGCAGTCGGGAAAACACCATATATTTT. The encoded protein is CASSRENTIYF.

The CDR3 DNA reads TGTGCCAGCAGCCCGACACCGAACACTGAAGCTTTCTTT. Its protein product is CASSPTPNTEAFF. This rearrangement joins TRBV7-9 to TRBJ1-1, with unresolved D. Between the trimmed V and J ends, which lost 5 bases and 1 base, there was a span of 8 bases. Germline V lookup: CDR1 SEHNR, CDR2 FQNEAQ (reference sequence). The length of the CDR3 is 13 residues.

The chain couples TRBV6-2 or TRBV6-3 to TRBJ1-2; no clear D. V was pared by 0 bases and J by 2 bases, with 7 bases between. This CDR3 spans 14 amino acids. The germline V gene has CDR1 MNHEY and CDR2 SVGEGT. In nucleotides, the CDR3 is TGTGCCAGCAGTTACTCCACTAGAAACTATGGCTACACCTTC. It specifies CASSYSTRNYGYTF.